Below, one T cell receptor beta chain is given with its context. This specimen comes from a study of control samples from healthy donors and cancer patients. Only in-frame clones appear in the TCRdb table, and some are missing; sequencing was by immunoSEQ multiplex PCR. The data contain roughly 170,000 clones, 85% to 95% of them singletons. The CDR3 spans 11 residues. Between the trimmed V and J ends, which lost 1 base and 7 bases, there was a span of 2 bases. Germline V gives CDR1 SNHLY, CDR2 FYNNEI. The sequence derives from a man aged 18-30 years in good health. The chain combines TRBV2 with TRBJ2-1; D is unclear. The sequencing input was blood. The CDR3 nucleotides are TGTGCCAGCAGTGAAGTGAATGAGCAGTTCTTC. Translation gives CASSEVNEQFF.